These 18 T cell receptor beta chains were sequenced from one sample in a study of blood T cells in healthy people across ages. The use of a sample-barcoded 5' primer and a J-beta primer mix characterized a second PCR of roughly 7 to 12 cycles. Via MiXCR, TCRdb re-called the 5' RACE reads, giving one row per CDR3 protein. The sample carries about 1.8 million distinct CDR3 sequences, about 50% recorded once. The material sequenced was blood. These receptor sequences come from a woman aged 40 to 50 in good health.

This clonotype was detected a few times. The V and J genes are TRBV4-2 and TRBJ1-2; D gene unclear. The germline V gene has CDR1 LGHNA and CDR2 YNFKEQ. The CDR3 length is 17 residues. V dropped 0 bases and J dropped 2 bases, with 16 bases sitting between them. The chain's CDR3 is CASSQEPLGGGNYGYTF. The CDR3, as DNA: TGTGCCAGCAGCCAAGAACCCCTGGGAGGCGGGAACTATGGCTACACCTTC.

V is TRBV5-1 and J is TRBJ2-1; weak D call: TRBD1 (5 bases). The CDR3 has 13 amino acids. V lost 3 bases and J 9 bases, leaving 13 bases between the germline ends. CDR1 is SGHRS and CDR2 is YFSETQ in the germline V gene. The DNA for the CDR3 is TGCGCCAGCAGCTCTGAAGGGGTTAGTGAGCAGTTCTTC. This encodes CASSSEGVSEQFF.

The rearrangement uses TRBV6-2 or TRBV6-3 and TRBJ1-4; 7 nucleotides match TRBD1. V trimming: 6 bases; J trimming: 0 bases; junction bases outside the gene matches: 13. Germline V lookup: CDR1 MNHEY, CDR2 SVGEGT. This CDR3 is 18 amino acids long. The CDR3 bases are TGTGCCAGCAGGGAACACCCGGGACAGCATGCAACTAATGAAAAACTGTTTTTT. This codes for CASREHPGQHATNEKLFF.

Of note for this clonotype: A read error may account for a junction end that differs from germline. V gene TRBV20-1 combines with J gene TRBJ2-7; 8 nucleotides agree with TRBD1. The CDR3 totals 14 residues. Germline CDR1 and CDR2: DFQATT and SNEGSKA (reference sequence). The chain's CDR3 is CNARFPGQAYEQYF. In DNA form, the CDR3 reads TGCAATGCTAGATTTCCGGGACAGGCCTACGAGCAGTACTTC.

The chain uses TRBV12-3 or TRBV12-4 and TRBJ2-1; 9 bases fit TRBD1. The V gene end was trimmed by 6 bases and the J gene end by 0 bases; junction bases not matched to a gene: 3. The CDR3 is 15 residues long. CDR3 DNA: TGTGCCAGCAGACGGGGACAGGGCTCCTACAATGAGCAGTTCTTC. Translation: CASRRGQGSYNEQFF.

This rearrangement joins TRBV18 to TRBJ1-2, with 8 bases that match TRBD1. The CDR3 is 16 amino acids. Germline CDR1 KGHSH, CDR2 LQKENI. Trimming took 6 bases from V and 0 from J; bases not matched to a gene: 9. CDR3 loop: CASSRDWTGSNYGYTF. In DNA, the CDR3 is TGTGCCAGCTCTCGCGACTGGACAGGGTCTAACTATGGCTACACCTTC.

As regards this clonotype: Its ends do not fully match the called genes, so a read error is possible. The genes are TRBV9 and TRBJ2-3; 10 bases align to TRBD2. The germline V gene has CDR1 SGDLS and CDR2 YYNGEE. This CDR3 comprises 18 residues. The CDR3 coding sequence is TGTGCCGGCAGCGTAGATCCTAGCGGGGGACCTAGCACAGATACGCAGTATTTT. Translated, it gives CAGSVDPSGGPSTDTQYF.

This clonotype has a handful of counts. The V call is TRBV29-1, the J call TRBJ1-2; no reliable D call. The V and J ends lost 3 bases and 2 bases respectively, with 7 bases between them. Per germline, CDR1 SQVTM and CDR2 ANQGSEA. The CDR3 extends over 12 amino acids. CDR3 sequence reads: CSVDDKNYGYTF. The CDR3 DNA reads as TGCAGCGTTGATGACAAGAACTATGGCTACACCTTC.

CDR3 DNA sequence: TGTGCCAGCATTCTAGCGGGGGGGAGCTCCTACAATGAGCAGTTCTTC. Amino acids: CASILAGGSSYNEQFF. The genes are TRBV6-1 and TRBJ2-1; TRBD2 aligns across 12 bases. The trim removed 7 bases at V and 0 bases at J, leaving 4 bases unmatched. The germline V gene encodes CDR1 MNHNS and CDR2 SASEGT. The CDR3 covers 16 residues.

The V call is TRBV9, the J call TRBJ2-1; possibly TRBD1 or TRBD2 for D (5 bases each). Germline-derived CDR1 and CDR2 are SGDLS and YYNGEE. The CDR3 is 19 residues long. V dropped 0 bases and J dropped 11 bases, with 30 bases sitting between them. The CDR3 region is CASSVDPDNFDDEGQKQFF. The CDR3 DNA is TGTGCCAGCAGCGTAGACCCGGACAATTTTGACGATGAGGGGCAAAAGCAGTTCTTC.

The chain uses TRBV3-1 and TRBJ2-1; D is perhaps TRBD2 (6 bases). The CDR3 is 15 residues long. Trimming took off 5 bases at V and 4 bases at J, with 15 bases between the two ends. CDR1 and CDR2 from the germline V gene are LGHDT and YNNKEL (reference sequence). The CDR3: CASSIRTEGYNEQFF. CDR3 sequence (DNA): TGTGCCAGCAGCATACGGACGGAGGGATACAATGAGCAGTTCTTC.

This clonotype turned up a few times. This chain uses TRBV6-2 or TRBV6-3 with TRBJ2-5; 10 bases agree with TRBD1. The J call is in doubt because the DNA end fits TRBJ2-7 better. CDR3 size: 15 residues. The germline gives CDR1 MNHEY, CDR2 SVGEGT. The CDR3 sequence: CASSYAGTGVHEQYF. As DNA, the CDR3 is TGTGCCAGCAGTTACGCCGGGACAGGGGTTCACGAGCAGTACTTC.

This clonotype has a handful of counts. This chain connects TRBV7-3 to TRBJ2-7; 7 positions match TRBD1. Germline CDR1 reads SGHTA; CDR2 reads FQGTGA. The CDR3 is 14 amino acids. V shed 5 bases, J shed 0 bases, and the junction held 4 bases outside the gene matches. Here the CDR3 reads CASSPTGDSYEQYF. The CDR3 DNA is TGTGCCAGCAGCCCCACAGGGGACTCCTACGAGCAGTACTTC.

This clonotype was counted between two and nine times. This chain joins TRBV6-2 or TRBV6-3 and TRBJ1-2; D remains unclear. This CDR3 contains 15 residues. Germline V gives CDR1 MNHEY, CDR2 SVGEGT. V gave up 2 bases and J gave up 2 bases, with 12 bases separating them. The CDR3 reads CASSYTAMSNYGYTF. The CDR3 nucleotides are TGTGCCAGCAGTTACACCGCTATGTCGAACTATGGCTACACCTTC.

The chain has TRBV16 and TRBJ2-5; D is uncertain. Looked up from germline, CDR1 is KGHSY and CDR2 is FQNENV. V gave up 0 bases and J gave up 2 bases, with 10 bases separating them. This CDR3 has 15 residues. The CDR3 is CASSQSNNPQETQYF. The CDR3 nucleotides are TGTGCCAGCAGCCAATCTAACAATCCTCAAGAGACCCAGTACTTC.

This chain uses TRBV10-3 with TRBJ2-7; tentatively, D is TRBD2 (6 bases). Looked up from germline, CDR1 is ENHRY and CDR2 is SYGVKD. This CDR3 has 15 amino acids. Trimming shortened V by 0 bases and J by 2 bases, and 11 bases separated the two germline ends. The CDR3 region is CAISESRDGTYEQYF. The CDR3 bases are TGTGCCATCAGTGAGTCGCGGGACGGTACCTACGAGCAGTACTTC.

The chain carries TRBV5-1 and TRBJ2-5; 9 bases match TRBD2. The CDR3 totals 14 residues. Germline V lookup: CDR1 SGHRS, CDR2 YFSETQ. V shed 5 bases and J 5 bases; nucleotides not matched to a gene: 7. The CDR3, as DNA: TGCGCCAGCAGGGCTAGCGGGGATCCGGAGACCCAGTACTTC. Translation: CASRASGDPETQYF.

The CDR3 DNA follows: TGCGCCAGCAGCTGGAGTCCCGGGACAGGGTACAATGAGCAGTTCTTC. Amino acids: CASSWSPGTGYNEQFF. J is TRBJ2-1 and V is TRBV5-1; TRBD1 matches 9 bases. The CDR3 sequence is 16 residues long. V lost 3 bases, J lost 4 bases, and 8 bases stayed unmatched. In germline, CDR1 is SGHRS, CDR2 YFSETQ.